The next 11 T cell receptor beta chains were all read from a single sample in a study of T-cell reconstitution after alpha-beta-depleted transplantation in children. Using unique molecular identifiers, the investigators prepared the TCRbeta library. Using its own MiXCR run on the PCR reads, TCRdb lists one record per CDR3 protein. The sample has 700,000 or so distinct CDR3 sequences, 13% seen once. This sample comprised PBMCs, obtained before TCRalphabeta/CD19-depleted stem cell transplant. The receptor set was obtained from a girl aged 2-15 years with congenital amegakaryocytic thrombocytopenia, due to receive a stem cell transplant.

The CDR3 sequence: CASSQSDVSSYEQYF. The DNA for the CDR3 is TGCGCCAGCAGCCAATCGGACGTTAGCTCCTACGAGCAGTACTTC. The rearrangement joins TRBV4-1 to TRBJ2-7; D not resolved. Germline V gene lookup returns CDR1 MGHRA and CDR2 YSYEKL. The CDR3 consists of 15 residues. V was clipped by 2 bases and J by 0 bases, with 11 bases between them.

This clonotype was seen a handful of times. The V gene is TRBV29-1, the J gene TRBJ2-4, with D perhaps TRBD1 or TRBD2 (5 bases each). V was pared by 7 bases and J by 2 bases, with 12 bases between. The germline CDR1 and CDR2 sequences are SQVTM and ANQGSEA. The CDR3 is 13 amino acids. CDR3 DNA: TGCAGCGCCTGGGGACCTTCCAAAAACATTCAGTACTTC. Translating it yields CSAWGPSKNIQYF.

J is TRBJ2-5 and V is TRBV29-1; perhaps TRBD2 as D (5 bases). CDR3 length: 13 residues. Trimming left V 0 bases short and J 7 bases short, with 12 bases between. Germline-derived CDR1 and CDR2 are SQVTM and ANQGSEA. In nucleotides, the CDR3 is TGCAGCGTTGAAGATGCCGGGGAAGGGACCCAGTACTTC. This translates into CSVEDAGEGTQYF. Full variable domain (missing parts from reference TRBV29-1 and TRBJ2-5): SAVISQKPSRDICQRGTSLTIQCQVDSQVTMMFWYRQQPGQSLTLIATANQGSEATYESGFVIDKFPISRPNLTFSTLTVSNMSPEDSSIYLCSVEDAGEGTQYFGPGTRLLVL.

This clonotype has a count of ten or more. CDR3 residues: CASSLRGTPIDTQYF. In nucleotides, the CDR3 is TGTGCCAGCAGCCTAAGAGGGACTCCTATTGATACGCAGTATTTT. The chain carries TRBV27 and TRBJ2-3; TRBD2 is a possible D gene (6 bases). This CDR3 contains 15 residues. Germline V gene lookup returns CDR1 MNHEY and CDR2 SMNVEV (reference sequence). V was clipped by 6 bases and J by 6 bases, with 19 bases between them.

The table lists this clonotype with many counts. The chain uses TRBV20-1 and TRBJ2-1, with D possibly being TRBD2 (5 bases). V lost 0 bases and J lost 3, with 12 bases in between. The CDR3 consists of 15 residues. Germline V CDR1 and CDR2: DFQATT, SNEGSKA (reference sequence). CDR3: CSARDLLANYNEQFF. The DNA for the CDR3 is TGCAGTGCTAGAGATCTCCTAGCCAACTACAATGAGCAGTTCTTC.

The CDR3: CASIPVAGGPGEQYF. The CDR3 DNA is TGTGCCAGTATTCCCGTAGCGGGAGGGCCAGGAGAGCAGTACTTC. This rearrangement joins TRBV19 to TRBJ2-7, with TRBD2 identical over 11 bases. This CDR3 region has 15 residues. Germline V gene sequence: CDR1 LNHDA, CDR2 SQIVND (reference sequence). The trim removed 7 bases at V and 7 bases at J, leaving 12 bases unmatched.

This clonotype appeared a few times. V usage is TRBV6-5 and J usage is TRBJ2-3; 7 positions match TRBD2. V shed 4 bases and J 4 bases; nucleotides not matched to a gene: 17. The CDR3 runs to 18 residues. Germline V gene sequence: CDR1 MNHEY, CDR2 SVGAGI. CDR3 residues: CASSLRPWKRDSADTQYF. CDR3 nucleotides: TGTGCCAGCAGTTTACGTCCTTGGAAGCGGGATAGCGCAGATACGCAGTATTTT.

The rearrangement joins TRBV27 to TRBJ2-1; TRBD1 might be the D (6 bases). V dropped 5 bases and J dropped 6 bases, with 14 bases sitting between them. The CDR3 is 14 residues long. The germline V gene has CDR1 MNHEY and CDR2 SMNVEV (reference sequence). CDR3 loop: CASSKDRISNEQFF. DNA of the CDR3: TGTGCCAGCAGTAAGGACAGAATCAGCAATGAGCAGTTCTTC.

This clonotype was observed at least ten times. The rearrangement joins TRBV27 to TRBJ2-1, with TRBD2 identical over 7 bases. CDR1 and CDR2 (germline): MNHEY, SMNVEV (reference sequence). V lost 7 bases, J lost 6 bases, and 9 bases stayed unmatched. CDR3 length: 14 amino acids. CDR3 nucleotide sequence: TGTGCCAGCACCCACTTGGGACTAACCAATGAGCAGTTCTTC. Translation gives CASTHLGLTNEQFF.

In its sample, this clonotype was seen a few times. The chain recombines TRBV11-2 with TRBJ1-2; 9 positions agree with TRBD1. The junction had 7 bases not matched to a gene; V was cut back by 1 base and J by 4 bases. Germline CDR1 is SGHAT and CDR2 is FQNNGV. This CDR3 spans 16 amino acids. The CDR3 region has the DNA TGTGCCAGCAGCTTAGTTCCGGGACAGGGTCCCTATGGCTACACCTTC. It is translated as CASSLVPGQGPYGYTF. Complete variable domain (other parts from reference TRBV11-2 and TRBJ1-2): EAGVAQSPRYKIIEKRQSVAFWCNPISGHATLYWYQQILGQGPKLLIQFQNNGVVDDSQLPKDRFSAERLKGVDSTLKIQPAKLEDSAVYLCASSLVPGQGPYGYTFGSGTRLTVV.

The chain recombines TRBV20-1 with TRBJ2-1; 7 positions agree with TRBD1. CDR3 size: 17 residues. Per germline, CDR1 DFQATT and CDR2 SNEGSKA (reference sequence). The V gene end was trimmed by 1 base and the J gene end by 4 bases; junction bases not matched to a gene: 13. The CDR3 DNA reads as TGCAGTGCTAGAGGGAGGACTCCGGGACAGCTTTACAATGAGCAGTTCTTC. Translation gives CSARGRTPGQLYNEQFF.